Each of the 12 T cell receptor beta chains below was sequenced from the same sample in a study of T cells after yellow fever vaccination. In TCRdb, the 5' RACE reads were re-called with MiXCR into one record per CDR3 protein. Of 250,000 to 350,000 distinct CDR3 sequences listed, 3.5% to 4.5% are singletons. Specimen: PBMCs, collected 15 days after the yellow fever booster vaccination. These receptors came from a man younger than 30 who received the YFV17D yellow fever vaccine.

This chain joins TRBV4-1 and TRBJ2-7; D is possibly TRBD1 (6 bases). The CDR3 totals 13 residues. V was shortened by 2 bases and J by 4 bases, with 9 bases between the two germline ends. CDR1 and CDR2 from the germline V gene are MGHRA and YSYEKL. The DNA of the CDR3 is TGCGCCAGCAGCCAAACCACAGGGTACGAGCAGTACGTC. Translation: CASSQTTGYEQYV.

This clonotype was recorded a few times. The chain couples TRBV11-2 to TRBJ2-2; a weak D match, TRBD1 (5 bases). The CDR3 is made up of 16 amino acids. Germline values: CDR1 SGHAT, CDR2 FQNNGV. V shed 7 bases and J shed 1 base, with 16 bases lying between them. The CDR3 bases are TGTGCCAGCACCCCCACGGGCAGGGTGAACACCGGGGAGCTGTTTTTT. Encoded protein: CASTPTGRVNTGELFF.

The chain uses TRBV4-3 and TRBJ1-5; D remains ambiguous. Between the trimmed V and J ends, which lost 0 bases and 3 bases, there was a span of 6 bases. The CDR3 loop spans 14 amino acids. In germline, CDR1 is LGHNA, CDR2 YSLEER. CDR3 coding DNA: TGCGCCAGCAGCCAAGATCAGCACAATCAGCCCCAGCATTTT. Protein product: CASSQDQHNQPQHF.

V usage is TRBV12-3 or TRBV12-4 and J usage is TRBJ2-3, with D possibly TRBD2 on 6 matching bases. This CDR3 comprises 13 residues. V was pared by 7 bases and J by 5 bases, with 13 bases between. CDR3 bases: TGTGCCAGCAAAAAACTAGCTGTAGATACGCAGTATTTT. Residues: CASKKLAVDTQYF.

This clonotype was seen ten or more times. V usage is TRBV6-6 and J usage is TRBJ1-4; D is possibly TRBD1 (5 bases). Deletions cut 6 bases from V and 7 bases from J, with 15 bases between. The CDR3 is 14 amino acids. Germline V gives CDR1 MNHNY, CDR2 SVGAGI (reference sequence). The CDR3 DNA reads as TGTGCCAGCAGCAGACGGGGCCCCGGTGAAAAACTGTTTTTT. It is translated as CASSRRGPGEKLFF.

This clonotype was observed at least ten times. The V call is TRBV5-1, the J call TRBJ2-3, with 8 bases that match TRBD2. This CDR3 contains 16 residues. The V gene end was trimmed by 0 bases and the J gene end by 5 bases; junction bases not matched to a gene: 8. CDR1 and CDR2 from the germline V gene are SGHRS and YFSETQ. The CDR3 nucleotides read TGCGCCAGCAGCTTGGCCCGGGGGGGCCAAATAGATACGCAGTATTTT. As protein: CASSLARGGQIDTQYF.

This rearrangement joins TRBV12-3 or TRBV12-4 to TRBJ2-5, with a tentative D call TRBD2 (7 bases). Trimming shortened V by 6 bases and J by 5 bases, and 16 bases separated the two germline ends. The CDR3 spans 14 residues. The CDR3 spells CASSSHGRGETQYF. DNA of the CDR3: TGTGCCAGCAGCAGCCATGGGAGGGGGGAGACCCAGTACTTC.

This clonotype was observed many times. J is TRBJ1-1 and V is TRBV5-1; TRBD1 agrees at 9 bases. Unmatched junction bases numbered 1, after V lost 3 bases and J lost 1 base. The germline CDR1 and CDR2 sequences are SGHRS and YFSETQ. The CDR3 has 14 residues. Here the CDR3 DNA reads TGCGCCAGCAGCTGGGGACAGGGGAACACTGAAGCTTTCTTT. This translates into CASSWGQGNTEAFF.

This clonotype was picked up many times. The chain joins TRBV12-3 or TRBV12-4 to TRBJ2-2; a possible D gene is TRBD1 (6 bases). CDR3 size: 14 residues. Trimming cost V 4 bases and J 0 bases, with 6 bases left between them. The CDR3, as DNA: TGTGCCAGCAGTTGGACAGCGAACACCGGGGAGCTGTTTTTT. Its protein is CASSWTANTGELFF.

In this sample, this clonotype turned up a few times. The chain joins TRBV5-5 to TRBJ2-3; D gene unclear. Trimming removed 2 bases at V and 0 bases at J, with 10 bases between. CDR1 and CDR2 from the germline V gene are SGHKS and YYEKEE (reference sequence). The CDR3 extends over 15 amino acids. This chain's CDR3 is CASSFDYGSTDTQYF. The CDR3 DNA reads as TGTGCCAGCAGCTTCGATTACGGAAGCACAGATACGCAGTATTTT.

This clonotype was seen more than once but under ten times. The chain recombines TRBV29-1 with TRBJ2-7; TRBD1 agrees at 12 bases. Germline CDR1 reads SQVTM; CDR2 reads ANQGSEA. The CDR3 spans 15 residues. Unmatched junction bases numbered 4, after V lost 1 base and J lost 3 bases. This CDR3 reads CSVEAGDRGLYEQYF. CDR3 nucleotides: TGCAGCGTTGAAGCAGGGGACAGGGGGCTCTACGAGCAGTACTTC.

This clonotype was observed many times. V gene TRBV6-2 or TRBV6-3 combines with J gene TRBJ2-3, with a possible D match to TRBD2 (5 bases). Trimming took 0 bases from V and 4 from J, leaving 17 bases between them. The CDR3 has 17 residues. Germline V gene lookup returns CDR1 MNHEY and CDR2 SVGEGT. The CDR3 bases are TGTGCCAGCAGTTACTCAGGGAGCAGGCGGGTGGCAGATACGCAGTATTTT. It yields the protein CASSYSGSRRVADTQYF.